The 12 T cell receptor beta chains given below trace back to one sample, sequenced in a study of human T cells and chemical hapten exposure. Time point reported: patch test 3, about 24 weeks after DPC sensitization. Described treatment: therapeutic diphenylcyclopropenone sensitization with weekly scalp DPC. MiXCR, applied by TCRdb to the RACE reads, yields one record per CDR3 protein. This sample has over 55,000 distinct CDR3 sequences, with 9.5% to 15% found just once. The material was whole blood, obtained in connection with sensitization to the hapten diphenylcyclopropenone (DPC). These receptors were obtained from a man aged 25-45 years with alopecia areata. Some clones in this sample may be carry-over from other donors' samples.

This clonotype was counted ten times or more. The CDR3 sequence is CASSLGLPHGSTNEKLFF. The CDR3 DNA reads as TGTGCCAGCAGCTTGGGACTTCCCCACGGGTCAACTAATGAAAAACTGTTTTTT. V and J are TRBV5-4 and TRBJ1-4, with unresolved D. This CDR3 region has 18 residues. CDR1 SGHNT and CDR2 YYREEE come from the germline V gene (reference sequence). Trimming removed 0 bases from V and 0 bases from J, with 15 bases in between.

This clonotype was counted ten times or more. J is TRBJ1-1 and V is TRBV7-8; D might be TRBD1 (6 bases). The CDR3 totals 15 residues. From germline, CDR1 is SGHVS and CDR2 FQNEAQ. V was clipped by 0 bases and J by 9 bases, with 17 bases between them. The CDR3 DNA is TGTGCCAGCAGCTTAGCGCCCCAGGGGCCGCTTAAAGCTTTCTTT. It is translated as CASSLAPQGPLKAFF. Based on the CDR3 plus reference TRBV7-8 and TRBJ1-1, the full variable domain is GAGVSQSPRYKVAKRGQDVALRCDPISGHVSLFWYQQALGQGPEFLTYFQNEAQLDKSGLPSDRFFAERPEGSVSTLKIQRTQQEDSAVYLCASSLAPQGPLKAFFGQGTRLTVV.

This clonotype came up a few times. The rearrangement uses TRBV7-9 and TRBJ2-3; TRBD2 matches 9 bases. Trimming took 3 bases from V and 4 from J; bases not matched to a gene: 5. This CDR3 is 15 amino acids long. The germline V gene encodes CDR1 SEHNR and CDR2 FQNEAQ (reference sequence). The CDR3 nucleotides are TGTGCCAGCAGCTTCGCGGGGGGGCCCCCAGATACGCAGTATTTT. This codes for CASSFAGGPPDTQYF.

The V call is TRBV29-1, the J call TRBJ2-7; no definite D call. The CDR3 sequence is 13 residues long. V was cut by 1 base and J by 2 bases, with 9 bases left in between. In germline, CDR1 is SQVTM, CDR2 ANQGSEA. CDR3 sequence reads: CSVEGPATYEQYF. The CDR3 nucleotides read TGCAGCGTTGAAGGGCCGGCCACCTACGAGCAGTACTTC.

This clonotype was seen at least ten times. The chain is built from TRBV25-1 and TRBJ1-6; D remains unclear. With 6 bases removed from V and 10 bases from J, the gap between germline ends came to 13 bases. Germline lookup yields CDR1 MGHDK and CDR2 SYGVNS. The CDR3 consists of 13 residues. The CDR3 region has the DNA TGTGCCAGCAGCCGGTCTCGAACCTCACCCCTCCACTTT. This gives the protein CASSRSRTSPLHF.

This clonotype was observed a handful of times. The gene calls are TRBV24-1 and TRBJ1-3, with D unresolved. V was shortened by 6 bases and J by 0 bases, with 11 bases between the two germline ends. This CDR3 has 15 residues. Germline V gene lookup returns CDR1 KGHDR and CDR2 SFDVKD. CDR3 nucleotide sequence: TGTGCCACCAGTACAGCACAAGACTCTGGAAACACCATATATTTT. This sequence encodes CATSTAQDSGNTIYF.

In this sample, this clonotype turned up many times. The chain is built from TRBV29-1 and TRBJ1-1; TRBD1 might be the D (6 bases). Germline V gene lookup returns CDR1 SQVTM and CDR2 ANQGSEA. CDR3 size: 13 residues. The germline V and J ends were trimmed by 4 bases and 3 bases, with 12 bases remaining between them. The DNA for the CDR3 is TGCAGCGTTGTTGAAGGGGGGTACACTGAAGCTTTCTTT. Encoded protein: CSVVEGGYTEAFF.

This CDR3 reads CASSLKPGSRTPVGEAFF. The CDR3 DNA reads as TGCGCCAGCAGCTTAAAGCCGGGAAGTCGCACGCCAGTGGGTGAAGCTTTCTTT. The V gene is TRBV5-1, the J gene TRBJ1-1; D call uncertain. This CDR3 spans 18 amino acids. The germline gives CDR1 SGHRS, CDR2 YFSETQ. The germline V and J ends were trimmed by 2 bases and 7 bases, with 27 bases remaining between them.

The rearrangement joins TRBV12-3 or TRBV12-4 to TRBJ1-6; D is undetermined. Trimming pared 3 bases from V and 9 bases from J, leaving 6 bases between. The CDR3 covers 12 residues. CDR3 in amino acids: CASSFGRSPLHF. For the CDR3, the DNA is TGTGCCAGCAGTTTCGGCCGTTCACCCCTCCACTTT.

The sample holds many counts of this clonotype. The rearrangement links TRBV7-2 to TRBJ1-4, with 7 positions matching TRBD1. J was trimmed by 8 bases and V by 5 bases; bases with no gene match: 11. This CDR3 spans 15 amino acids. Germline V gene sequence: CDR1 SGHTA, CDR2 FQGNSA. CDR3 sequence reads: CASSPDTGVSEKLFF. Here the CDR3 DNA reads TGTGCCAGCAGCCCAGATACAGGGGTCTCCGAAAAACTGTTTTTT.

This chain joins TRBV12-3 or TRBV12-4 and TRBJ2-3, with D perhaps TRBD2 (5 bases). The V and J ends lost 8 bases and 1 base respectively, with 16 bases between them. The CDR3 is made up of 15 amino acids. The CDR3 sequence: CASGELVFGTDTQYF. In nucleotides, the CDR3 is TGTGCCAGCGGAGAACTAGTTTTCGGCACAGATACGCAGTATTTT.

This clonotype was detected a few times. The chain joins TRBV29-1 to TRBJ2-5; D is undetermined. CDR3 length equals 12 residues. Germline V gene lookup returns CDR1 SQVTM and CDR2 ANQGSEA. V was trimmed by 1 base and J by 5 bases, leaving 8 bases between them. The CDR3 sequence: CSVEGGRETQYF. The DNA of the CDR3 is TGCAGCGTTGAAGGGGGTAGGGAGACCCAGTACTTC.